Listed here are 7 T cell receptor beta chains from one sample, sequenced in a study of shared clonotypes between healthy human individuals. TCRdb's copy holds only in-frame clones and misses some; the assay was immunoSEQ multiplex PCR. The table includes approximately 92,000 clones, about 70% detected once. The sample taken for sequencing was memory CD8+ T cells sorted from blood. Subset defined: CD45RO+ cells pooled with CCR7-negative TemRA cells. These TCRs come from a man aged 30-40 years in good health.

The V and J genes are TRBV5-1 and TRBJ2-5; tentatively, D is TRBD2 (6 bases). This CDR3 is 14 amino acids long. Per the germline V gene, CDR1 is SGHRS and CDR2 is YFSETQ. The V gene lost 4 bases and the J gene lost 2 bases, with 12 bases spanning the gap. The CDR3 sequence: CASSPSGRQETQYF. CDR3 DNA: TGCGCCAGCAGCCCCTCCGGGAGACAAGAGACCCAGTACTTC.

This clone has just a few counts. This rearrangement joins TRBV7-5 to TRBJ2-1; the table's D call TRBD2 went unverified against the DNA. TRBV7-5 is marked as a pseudogene. CDR3 size: 15 residues. The CDR3 coding sequence is TGTGTCAGAAGCACCAGCGGGGACTCGCCCTACAAGCAGTTCTTC. Translated, it gives CVRSTSGDSPYKQFF.

The table lists this clone with a count of one. The J gene is TRBJ2-1, the V gene TRBV6-1, with TRBD1 matching over 12 bases. Germline V CDR1 and CDR2: MNHNS, SASEGT. Germline trimming cut 5 bases from V and 6 bases from J; bases unmatched to any gene: 8. This CDR3 region has 16 residues. CDR3: CASSQDLGQGANEQFF. The CDR3 DNA is TGTGCCAGCAGTCAAGATTTGGGACAGGGGGCCAATGAGCAGTTCTTC.

This chain joins TRBV5-6 and TRBJ2-5, with 7 bases fitting TRBD1. The CDR3 totals 15 residues. CDR1 is SGHDT and CDR2 is YYEEEE in the germline V gene. With V trimmed by 0 bases and J by 5 bases, 7 bases remained unmatched. Written as DNA, the CDR3 is TGTGCCAGCAGCTTGGTGGCAGGGGGAAGGGAGACCCAGTACTTC. Its protein is CASSLVAGGRETQYF. Supplemented by reference TRBV5-6 and TRBJ2-5, the full variable domain reads DAGVTQSPTHLIKTRGQQVTLRCSPKSGHDTVSWYQQALGQGPQFIFQYYEEEERQRGNFPDRFSGHQFPNYSSELNVNALLLGDSALYLCASSLVAGGRETQYFGPGTRLLVL.

The chain combines TRBV5-6 with TRBJ2-7, with 7 bases matching TRBD2. The V gene's germline CDR1 is SGHDT and CDR2 YYEEEE. This CDR3 spans 15 amino acids. J gave up 5 bases and V 8 bases, and 16 bases lay outside the gene matches. The DNA of the CDR3 is TGTGCCAGTCTCCGGGGCGCGGGGGTCCGGGACGAGCAGTACTTC. Translation gives CASLRGAGVRDEQYF.

This sequence joins TRBV9 and TRBJ2-2, with TRBD2 matching 8 bases. V shed 0 bases and J 4 bases; nucleotides not matched to a gene: 8. Looked up from germline, CDR1 is SGDLS and CDR2 is YYNGEE. The CDR3 is 17 amino acids. The CDR3 loop reads CASSVDSRGGVTGELFF. The CDR3 DNA sequence: TGTGCCAGCAGCGTAGATTCCCGGGGGGGAGTCACCGGGGAGCTGTTTTTT.

The V call is TRBV4-2, the J call TRBJ2-2; TRBD1 matches at 12 bases. CDR1 LGHNA and CDR2 YNFKEQ come from the germline V gene. The CDR3 is 22 amino acids. With 4 bases clipped from V and 2 bases from J, the junction kept 20 bases outside the gene matches. CDR3 DNA sequence: TGTGCCAGCAGCCTCCAGCTTACTACCGGGACAGGGGGCCGGGTTAACACCGGGGAGCTGTTTTTT. Protein sequence: CASSLQLTTGTGGRVNTGELFF.